This TCR beta chain was captured in a study of Ad26.COV2.S vaccination and SARS-CoV-2 variants. Findings and limits, study-wide: Placebo recipients showed lower spike-specific TCR breadth than vaccinees.

This CDR3 comprises 14 residues. Germline values: CDR1 SGHDN, CDR2 FVKESK. Trimming shortened V by 4 bases and J by 5 bases, and 14 bases separated the two germline ends. Only in-frame clones appear in the TCRdb table, and some are missing; sequencing was by immunoSEQ multiplex PCR. The repertoire consists of 180,000 or so clones, with 70% to 90% occurring once and the leading ten covering more than 4.5%. In regard to this clone: The antigen remains unidentified.

The chain employs TRBV14 and TRBJ2-5; D not resolved. The sequence derives from a human donor who had recovered from COVID-19. Sequenced here: peripheral blood, sampled after recovery from COVID-19. CDR3 in amino acids: CASSPGAARETQYF. The CDR3, as DNA: TGTGCCAGCAGCCCTGGAGCCGCGCGGGAGACCCAGTACTTC.